The 27 T cell receptor beta chains given below trace back to one sample, sequenced in a study of blood T cell repertoires in COVID-19. TCRdb's table, derived via immunoSEQ multiplex PCR, lists solely in-frame clones and lacks some. The data hold 250,000 to 350,000 clones, with around nine tenths observed a single time. Sequencing input: peripheral blood. The receptor source for this set is a woman in her 30s with COVID-19, enrolled during active disease.

The count of this clone is one. Additional DNA sequences in this sample encode the identical CDR3. The chain joins TRBV18 to TRBJ2-1; D perhaps matches TRBD1 (6 bases). The CDR3 is 16 residues long. The V end was cut by 6 bases, the J end by 0 bases, with 15 bases between. The V gene's germline CDR1 is KGHSH and CDR2 LQKENI. The CDR3 reads CASSPNRASSYNEQFF. DNA of the CDR3: TGTGCCAGCTCCCCAAACAGGGCTAGCTCCTACAATGAGCAGTTCTTC.

A word on this clone: This sample also contains other DNA sequences that code for the same CDR3. In nucleotides, the CDR3 is TGTGCCAGCAGTCGCGGGCGCGGGTATGGCTACACCTTC. Its translation is CASSRGRGYGYTF. The chain employs TRBV28 and TRBJ1-2; D is undetermined. The V end was cut by 5 bases, the J end by 5 bases, with 12 bases between. The CDR3 totals 13 residues. The germline CDR1 and CDR2 sequences are MDHEN and SYDVKM.

A single count supports this clone. CDR3 region: CASSYIGANGYTF. In DNA, the CDR3 is TGTGCCAGCAGTTACATAGGGGCCAATGGCTACACCTTC. This rearrangement joins TRBV6-2 or TRBV6-3 to TRBJ1-2; tentatively, D is TRBD1 (5 bases). Germline assignment: CDR1 MNHEY and CDR2 SVGEGT. V shed 2 bases and J shed 6 bases, with 10 bases lying between them. The CDR3 has 13 residues.

This sequence joins TRBV9 and TRBJ2-7; 7 bases are shared with TRBD2. The trim removed 0 bases at V and 7 bases at J, leaving 4 bases unmatched. The germline V gene encodes CDR1 SGDLS and CDR2 YYNGEE. The CDR3 totals 13 residues. For the CDR3, the DNA is TGTGCCAGCAGCGTAGCTCCGGGGGGAGAGCAGTACTTC. Its translation: CASSVAPGGEQYF.

The chain uses TRBV5-1 and TRBJ1-1; D is unresolved. Deletions cut 3 bases from V and 2 bases from J, with 8 bases between. This CDR3 has 13 amino acids. Germline CDR1 reads SGHRS; CDR2 reads YFSETQ. DNA for the CDR3: TGCGCCAGCAGCTCGTCCCCTAACACTGAAGCTTTCTTT. It codes for CASSSSPNTEAFF.

V and J are TRBV5-4 and TRBJ1-2; the match to TRBD1 covers 7 bases. This CDR3 spans 14 amino acids. Per germline, CDR1 SGHNT and CDR2 YYREEE (reference sequence). With 2 bases clipped from V and 3 bases from J, the junction kept 4 bases outside the gene matches. The chain's CDR3 is CASSFQGVDYGYTF. The DNA of the CDR3 is TGTGCCAGCAGCTTTCAGGGGGTCGACTATGGCTACACCTTC.

This chain connects TRBV5-6 to TRBJ1-2; the D gene is possibly TRBD1 (6 bases). Trimming took 3 bases from V and 5 from J, leaving 14 bases between them. The CDR3 is made up of 14 amino acids. Germline V gene data show CDR1 as SGHDT and CDR2 as YYEEEE. The CDR3 region is CASSWVDRVYGYTF. The CDR3 DNA sequence: TGTGCCAGCAGCTGGGTGGACAGAGTTTATGGCTACACCTTC.

The V call is TRBV2, the J call TRBJ2-1; TRBD2 matches 14 bases. This CDR3 region has 18 residues. V gave up 7 bases and J gave up 7 bases; unmatched junction bases: 15. The germline CDR1 and CDR2 sequences are SNHLY and FYNNEI. The CDR3 protein is CASILSGTSGSYRNEQFF. CDR3 coding DNA: TGTGCCAGCATCCTATCCGGGACTAGCGGGAGTTATAGGAATGAGCAGTTCTTC.

The rearrangement joins TRBV7-2 to TRBJ2-3; D is undetermined. Per the germline V gene, CDR1 is SGHTA and CDR2 is FQGNSA. This CDR3 comprises 12 residues. V was pared by 5 bases and J by 2 bases, with 5 bases between. For the CDR3, the DNA is TGTGCCAGCAGCACTAACACAGATACGCAGTATTTT. As protein: CASSTNTDTQYF.

This sequence joins TRBV30 and TRBJ1-1; D gene unclear. Per the germline V gene, CDR1 is GTSNPN and CDR2 is SVGIG (reference sequence). The V end lost 4 bases, the J end lost 0 bases, and 9 bases lay between the germline ends. This CDR3 contains 13 residues. CDR3: CAWMEQMNTEAFF. The CDR3 coding sequence is TGTGCCTGGATGGAACAGATGAACACTGAAGCTTTCTTT. Supplemented by reference TRBV30 and TRBJ1-1, the full variable domain reads SQTIHQWPATLVQPVGSPLSLECTVEGTSNPNLYWYRQAAGRGLQLLFYSVGIGQISSEVPQNLSASRPQDRQFILSSKKLLLSDSGFYLCAWMEQMNTEAFFGQGTRLTVV.

V usage is TRBV24-1 and J usage is TRBJ2-7; TRBD1 matches at 8 bases. Germline V gives CDR1 KGHDR, CDR2 SFDVKD. Trimming at V came to 3 bases and at J to 7 bases, leaving 10 bases not matched to a gene. The CDR3 length is 15 residues. CDR3 DNA: TGTGCCACCAGTGATCCCGGTCAGGGGGCCCGTGAGCAGTACTTC. It codes for CATSDPGQGAREQYF.

This rearrangement joins TRBV6-4 to TRBJ1-6, with D unclear. CDR3 length equals 14 residues. Germline-derived CDR1 and CDR2 are MRHNA and SNTAGT. The V end lost 3 bases, the J end lost 7 bases, and 10 bases lay between the germline ends. CDR3 bases: TGTGCCAGCAGTGAAATCGACGGGAATTCACCCCTCCACTTT. Translated, it gives CASSEIDGNSPLHF.

The CDR3 region is CASMVTAGSDEQYF. CDR3 sequence (DNA): TGCGCCAGCATGGTTACAGCGGGATCTGATGAGCAGTACTTC. This chain links TRBV5-1 with TRBJ2-7; 7 bases are a match to TRBD2. In germline, CDR1 is SGHRS, CDR2 YFSETQ. CDR3 size: 14 residues. Unmatched junction bases numbered 13, after V lost 6 bases and J lost 7 bases.

This clone turned up a few times. This rearrangement joins TRBV7-2 to TRBJ1-1; tentatively, D is TRBD1 (5 bases). The CDR3 spans 13 residues. V shed 4 bases and J shed 8 bases, with 14 bases lying between them. Per germline, CDR1 SGHTA and CDR2 FQGNSA. CDR3 nucleotides: TGTGCCAGCAGCTCCTCGGGAGGGACGGAAGCTTTCTTT. It is translated as CASSSSGGTEAFF. The complete variable domain, with remaining parts taken from reference TRBV7-2 and TRBJ1-1, reads GAGVSQSPSNKVTEKGKDVELRCDPISGHTALYWYRQSLGQGLEFLIYFQGNSAPDKSGLPSDRFSAERTGGSVSTLTIQRTQQEDSAVYLCASSSSGGTEAFFGQGTRLTVV.

This clone has only one observation. The chain has TRBV11-2 and TRBJ2-7; D not resolved. Germline V gene data show CDR1 as SGHAT and CDR2 as FQNNGV. The V end was cut by 5 bases, the J end by 7 bases, with 18 bases between. This CDR3 has 14 residues. In DNA, the CDR3 is TGTGCCAGCAGCCCGGTGGTCCGTGTCGGGGAGCAGTACTTC. Translating it yields CASSPVVRVGEQYF.

This chain connects TRBV7-9 to TRBJ1-3; tentative D call: TRBD1 (6 bases). Germline V gene lookup returns CDR1 SEHNR and CDR2 FQNEAQ (reference sequence). The CDR3 has 13 residues. V lost 9 bases and J 4 bases, leaving 13 bases between the germline ends. CDR3 in amino acids: CASLWGQGNTIYF. CDR3 bases: TGTGCCAGTCTCTGGGGGCAAGGAAACACCATATATTTT. Based on the CDR3 plus reference TRBV7-9 and TRBJ1-3, the full variable domain is DTGVSQNPRHKITKRGQNVTFRCDPISEHNRLYWYRQTLGQGPEFLTYFQNEAQLEKSRLLSDRFSAERPKGSFSTLEIQRTEQGDSAMYLCASLWGQGNTIYFGEGSWLTVV.

The V and J genes are TRBV28 and TRBJ2-1; 13 bases fit TRBD2. V trimming: 6 bases; J trimming: 12 bases; junction bases outside the gene matches: 11. This CDR3 has 15 residues. The germline CDR1 and CDR2 sequences are MDHEN and SYDVKM. CDR3 protein: CASSPGLAGASGQFF. The CDR3 nucleotides read TGTGCCAGCAGCCCAGGACTAGCGGGAGCGTCGGGGCAGTTCTTC. The whole variable domain, remainder taken from reference TRBV28 and TRBJ2-1, is DVKVTQSSRYLVKRTGEKVFLECVQDMDHENMFWYRQDPGLGLRLIYFSYDVKMKEKGDIPEGYSVSREKKERFSLILESASTNQTSMYLCASSPGLAGASGQFFGPGTRLTVL.

The chain employs TRBV9 and TRBJ2-1; 10 positions match TRBD2. The germline V gene has CDR1 SGDLS and CDR2 YYNGEE. The junction had 8 bases not matched to a gene; V was cut back by 3 bases and J by 8 bases. The CDR3 totals 15 residues. As DNA, the CDR3 is TGTGCCAGCAGCGCCCTGACTAGCGGGTCCGATGAGCAGTTCTTC. The encoded protein is CASSALTSGSDEQFF.

CDR3 residues: CASSRYEQYF. The CDR3, as DNA: TGTGCCAGCAGCCGCTACGAGCAGTACTTC. This chain connects TRBV28 to TRBJ2-7; D remains unclear. CDR1 and CDR2 (germline): MDHEN, SYDVKM. V was cut by 6 bases and J by 3 bases, with 3 bases left in between. The CDR3 contains 10 residues.

J is TRBJ2-7 and V is TRBV5-3, with D tentatively TRBD1 (6 bases). TRBV5-3 is flagged as an ORF with uncertain function. The CDR3 spans 13 residues. V gave up 4 bases and J gave up 0 bases, with 8 bases separating them. The CDR3, as DNA: TGTGCCAGAAGCCGACAGGTCTCCTACGAGCAGTACTTC. This encodes CARSRQVSYEQYF.

The chain couples TRBV5-6 to TRBJ2-7; perhaps TRBD2 as D (6 bases). Germline assignment: CDR1 SGHDT and CDR2 YYEEEE. The CDR3 sequence is 14 residues long. Trimming pared 0 bases from V and 5 bases from J, leaving 12 bases between. Here the CDR3 DNA reads TGTGCCAGCAGCTTGGTCGGAGGGGTCCACGAGCAGTACTTC. Amino acids: CASSLVGGVHEQYF.

This clone came up once. V and J are TRBV21-1 and TRBJ1-5; the table's D call, TRBD1, has no DNA check behind it. TRBV21-1 constitutes a pseudogene. This CDR3 is built from 15 residues. The CDR3 sequence: CASSKREQGNQPQHF. For the CDR3, the DNA is TGTGCCAGCAGCAAACGGGAACAGGGGAATCAGCCCCAGCATTTT.

The chain employs TRBV5-1 and TRBJ2-5, with a possible D match to TRBD1 (6 bases). V was clipped by 4 bases and J by 2 bases, with 12 bases between them. Per germline, CDR1 SGHRS and CDR2 YFSETQ. CDR3 length: 14 amino acids. The CDR3: CASSPSRGQETQYF. The CDR3 region has the DNA TGCGCCAGCAGCCCATCAAGGGGGCAAGAGACCCAGTACTTC.

J is TRBJ2-1 and V is TRBV28; 7 bases fit TRBD1. From germline, CDR1 is MDHEN and CDR2 SYDVKM. J gave up 7 bases and V 8 bases, and 5 bases lay outside the gene matches. CDR3 length: 12 residues. The chain's CDR3 is CASRTGENEQFF. As DNA, the CDR3 is TGTGCCAGCCGAACAGGGGAAAATGAGCAGTTCTTC.

The chain has TRBV4-1 and TRBJ1-2; 7 nucleotides line up with TRBD1. V lost 0 bases and J lost 4; bases outside the gene matches: 8. The CDR3 contains 16 residues. Germline V lookup: CDR1 MGHRA, CDR2 YSYEKL. CDR3 sequence: CASSQDRETGIYGYTF. DNA of the CDR3: TGCGCCAGCAGCCAAGATCGTGAGACAGGGATCTATGGCTACACCTTC.

This clone appeared a single time. For the CDR3, the DNA is TGTGCCAGCAGGCCCACAGGGCTTGGCTACACCTTC. It codes for CASRPTGLGYTF. The chain uses TRBV7-2 and TRBJ1-2, with D perhaps matching TRBD1 (6 bases). CDR3 size: 12 residues. In germline, CDR1 is SGHTA, CDR2 FQGNSA. The V and J ends lost 6 bases and 7 bases respectively, with 12 bases between them.

CDR3 coding DNA: TGTGCCGACTTATCGGCTTTCTTT. Its protein product is CADLSAFF. This chain links TRBV15 with TRBJ1-1, with D unresolved. This CDR3 spans 8 amino acids. V gave up 11 bases and J gave up 11 bases, with 9 bases separating them. Looked up from germline, CDR1 is LNHNV and CDR2 is YYDKDF (reference sequence).